The rows below give T cell receptor beta chains drawn from one sample of a study of blood T cell repertoires in COVID-19. TCRdb keeps only in-frame clones here, not all; method: immunoSEQ multiplex PCR. The profile covers 80,000 to 95,000 clones, with approximately 80% appearing a single time and around 40% taken by the ten largest. The sample consisted of peripheral blood. The origin of the receptors is a man older than 75 with acute or convalescent COVID-19. Each CDR3 is given with its conserved first and last residue. A D gene is named only where the DNA matches it firmly. A clone size is listed for some rows: how often the clone was seen (once, few, many), or a class if it is expanded.

J gene,V gene,clone size,CDR3 length,D gene,CDR3 protein,CDR3 DNA
TRBJ2-7,TRBV6-5,NA,13,NA,CASSLTGSYEQYF,TGTGCCAGCAGCCTCACCGGGAGCTACGAGCAGTACTTC
TRBJ1-1,TRBV28,NA,14,TRBD1,CASSLQGEATEAFF,TGTGCCAGCAGTTTACAGGGGGAGGCCACTGAAGCTTTCTTT
TRBJ2-6,TRBV29-1,NA,15,NA,CSVVNRSSGANVLTF,TGCAGCGTTGTGAACAGGAGCTCTGGGGCCAACGTCCTGACTTTC
TRBJ2-1,TRBV5-1,NA,15,TRBD2,CASSLGIAGVYEQFF,TGCGCCAGCAGCTTGGGAATAGCGGGAGTCTATGAGCAGTTCTTC
TRBJ2-2,TRBV27,once,15,TRBD2,CASSAGLAGVGELFF,TGTGCCAGCAGTGCGGGACTAGCGGGAGTCGGGGAGCTGTTTTTT
TRBJ2-7,TRBV5-1,NA,16,TRBD1,CASSFFPGQNPYEQYF,TGCGCCAGCAGCTTCTTCCCGGGACAGAACCCCTACGAGCAGTACTTC
TRBJ1-3,TRBV5-6,NA,15,TRBD1,CASSSGTGSLDTIYF,TGTGCCAGCAGCTCCGGGACAGGGAGCTTGGACACCATATATTTT
TRBJ1-2,TRBV19,NA,14,TRBD1,CASSSDRGSAGYTF,TGTGCCAGTAGTTCCGACAGGGGATCGGCTGGCTACACCTTC
TRBJ1-5,TRBV4-3,NA,13,NA,CASSRQVNQPQHF,TGCGCCAGCAGCCGACAGGTCAATCAGCCCCAGCATTTT
TRBJ2-2,TRBV6-1,once,17,NA,CASSEFRVGAGTGELFF,TGTGCCAGCAGTGAATTTAGAGTGGGGGCGGGCACCGGGGAGCTGTTTTTT
TRBJ2-7,TRBV18,NA,13,NA,CASSPPSPYEQYF,TGTGCCAGCTCACCACCGAGTCCCTACGAGCAGTACTTC
TRBJ1-2,TRBV29-1,NA,12,TRBD1,CSVASGTVGYTF,TGCAGCGTTGCATCCGGGACAGTTGGCTACACCTTC
TRBJ2-5,TRBV2,NA,13,TRBD2,CASIAGVIETQYF,TGTGCCAGCATAGCGGGAGTAATTGAGACCCAGTACTTC
TRBJ1-6,TRBV19,NA,16,TRBD1,CASTTRRTGYYSPLHF,TGTGCCAGTACTACGAGAAGGACAGGGTACTATTCACCCCTCCACTTT
TRBJ1-6,TRBV9,NA,15,NA,CASSTTGQQGSPLHF,TGTGCCAGCAGCACCACTGGACAGCAGGGTTCACCCCTCCACTTT
TRBJ2-3,TRBV28,NA,13,TRBD1,CASSQGGTDTQYF,TGTGCCAGCTCTCAGGGGGGCACAGATACGCAGTATTTT
TRBJ1-1,TRBV10-3,NA,16,NA,CAISEQASAMNTEAFF,TGTGCCATCAGTGAGCAGGCCAGTGCCATGAACACTGAAGCTTTCTTT
TRBJ1-1,TRBV6-5,many,15,NA,CASRWRRARNTEAFF,TGTGCCAGCAGGTGGAGGAGGGCCAGGAACACTGAAGCTTTCTTT
TRBJ2-2,TRBV5-1,NA,15,TRBD2,CASSYLAGITGELFF,TGCGCCAGCAGCTATCTAGCGGGAATCACCGGGGAGCTGTTTTTT
TRBJ1-2,TRBV5-1,NA,14,NA,CASSLGTVFHGYTF,TGCGCCAGCAGCTTGGGGACAGTATTCCATGGCTACACCTTC
TRBJ2-7,TRBV5-5,NA,16,TRBD1,CASSLGPGQGAREQYF,TGTGCCAGCAGCTTGGGCCCGGGACAGGGGGCCAGGGAGCAGTACTTC
TRBJ2-7,TRBV6-5,NA,15,TRBD2,CASSYGTGGSYEQYF,TGTGCCAGCAGTTACGGGACGGGGGGCTCCTACGAGCAGTACTTC
TRBJ2-1,TRBV5-1,NA,14,NA,CASSSGTSINEQFF,TGCGCCAGCAGCTCCGGGACTTCGATTAATGAGCAGTTCTTC
TRBJ2-4,TRBV6-4,NA,14,TRBD2,CASSASGSNNIQYF,TGTGCCAGCAGTGCTAGCGGGAGTAACAACATTCAGTACTTC
TRBJ1-2,TRBV5-1,few,14,TRBD1,CASSPSGQINGYTF,TGCGCCAGCAGCCCATCGGGACAGATAAATGGCTACACCTTC
TRBJ2-2,TRBV9,NA,16,TRBD1,CASSVNKDRVVGELFF,TGTGCCAGCAGCGTAAACAAGGACAGGGTTGTCGGGGAGCTGTTTTTT
TRBJ2-7,TRBV2,NA,13,TRBD1,CAISRDRIREQYF,TGTGCCATCAGCCGGGACAGGATACGGGAGCAGTACTTC
TRBJ1-1,TRBV28,NA,11,NA,CASSSGREAFF,TGTGCCAGCAGTTCTGGCCGCGAAGCTTTCTTT
TRBJ1-6,TRBV6-1,NA,15,NA,CASSEYGARGSPLHF,TGTGCCAGCAGTGAATATGGGGCGCGTGGTTCACCCCTCCACTTT
TRBJ1-1,TRBV28,NA,13,TRBD1,CASSSRGRAEAFF,TGTGCCAGCAGTTCAAGGGGGCGGGCTGAAGCTTTCTTT
TRBJ1-2,TRBV3-1/TRBV3-2,few,14,TRBD1,CASSRTGGSYGYTF,TGTGCCAGCTCACGGACAGGGGGCAGTTATGGCTACACCTTC
TRBJ1-5,TRBV7-9,NA,13,TRBD1,CASSGQANQPQHF,TGTGCCAGCAGCGGACAGGCTAATCAGCCCCAGCATTTT
TRBJ1-2,TRBV6-6,NA,13,TRBD1,CASSSGQGFGYTF,TGTGCCAGCAGCTCGGGACAGGGGTTTGGCTACACCTTC
TRBJ1-1,TRBV10-1,NA,15,NA,CASSPYDSPRSEAFF,TGCGCCAGCAGTCCATATGACAGCCCGAGATCTGAAGCTTTCTTT
TRBJ1-2,TRBV19,NA,13,NA,CASSINSNYGYTF,TGTGCCAGTAGTATTAACAGTAACTATGGCTACACCTTC
TRBJ2-7,TRBV7-2,few,14,TRBD1,CASSSDRSGYEQYF,TGTGCCAGCAGCTCGGACAGGTCCGGCTACGAGCAGTACTTC
TRBJ1-2,TRBV18,NA,15,NA,CASSPGWVPNYGYTF,TGTGCCAGCTCACCGGGCTGGGTGCCCAACTATGGCTACACCTTC
TRBJ1-3,TRBV3-1/TRBV3-2,once,15,NA,CASSQGRAPGNTIYF,TGTGCCAGCAGCCAAGGCAGGGCTCCAGGAAACACCATATATTTT
TRBJ2-1,TRBV4-3,few,14,TRBD1,CASSRNRGYNEQFF,TGCGCCAGCAGCCGAAACAGGGGTTACAATGAGCAGTTCTTC
TRBJ2-5,TRBV27,NA,14,NA,CASSWGPRTETQYF,TGTGCCAGCAGTTGGGGCCCTCGCACAGAGACCCAGTACTTC
TRBJ2-3,TRBV2,NA,14,TRBD2,CASARAGGADTQYF,TGTGCCAGCGCGAGAGCGGGAGGGGCAGATACGCAGTATTTT
TRBJ2-7,TRBV5-5,NA,13,NA,CASSLGSSYEQYF,TGTGCCAGCAGCTTGGGCAGCTCCTACGAGCAGTACTTC
TRBJ2-7,TRBV30,NA,15,TRBD1,CAWSGWQGDSYEQYF,TGTGCCTGGAGTGGATGGCAGGGGGACTCCTACGAGCAGTACTTC
TRBJ1-6,TRBV18,NA,14,TRBD1,CASSRDREGSPLHF,TGTGCCAGCTCACGGGACAGGGAAGGCTCACCCCTCCACTTT
TRBJ1-1,TRBV5-1,few,14,TRBD1,CASSRTGKNTEAFF,TGCGCCAGCAGCCGGACAGGGAAGAACACTGAAGCTTTCTTT
TRBJ1-2,TRBV28,few,15,TRBD1,CASSSLGTGLYGYTF,TGTGCCAGCAGTTCTCTCGGGACAGGACTATATGGCTACACCTTC
TRBJ2-7,TRBV6-5,NA,14,TRBD2,CASSSGTSGSEQYF,TGTGCCAGCAGTTCCGGGACTAGCGGGTCCGAGCAGTACTTC
TRBJ2-1,TRBV6-6,NA,16,TRBD2,CASSLAGVVGYNEQFF,TGTGCCAGCAGTTTAGCGGGAGTTGTGGGCTACAATGAGCAGTTCTTC
TRBJ1-2,TRBV30,NA,12,NA,CAWSVAGLGYTF,TGTGCCTGGAGTGTCGCAGGCCTGGGCTACACCTTC
TRBJ2-2,TRBV7-3,NA,14,NA,CASSFAQSSGELFF,TGTGCCAGCAGCTTCGCTCAGTCATCCGGGGAGCTGTTTTTT
TRBJ2-7,TRBV18,NA,14,NA,CASSPSTGAYEQYF,TGTGCCAGCTCACCAAGCACTGGAGCCTACGAGCAGTACTTC
TRBJ1-2,TRBV10-3,NA,15,TRBD1,CAISGRRDRGYGYTF,TGTGCCATCAGTGGTCGACGGGACAGGGGATATGGCTACACCTTC
TRBJ2-7,TRBV2,NA,17,TRBD2,CASRGLAGGVARYEQYF,TGTGCCAGCAGGGGACTAGCGGGAGGTGTAGCCCGCTACGAGCAGTACTTC
TRBJ1-4,TRBV4-1,once,14,TRBD1,CASSLDRGNEKLFF,TGCGCCAGCAGCCTGGACAGGGGTAATGAAAAACTGTTTTTT
TRBJ1-2,TRBV19,NA,15,NA,CASTLSGGTNYGYTF,TGTGCCAGTACCCTAAGCGGAGGGACCAACTATGGCTACACCTTC
TRBJ2-5,TRBV5-1,NA,13,NA,CASSLGGEETQYF,TGCGCCAGCAGCTTGGGGGGAGAAGAGACCCAGTACTTC
TRBJ1-2,TRBV4-1,NA,14,TRBD1,CASSLTGGGYGYTF,TGCGCCAGCAGCCTGACAGGGGGAGGCTATGGCTACACCTTC
TRBJ1-5,TRBV4-1,once,14,NA,CASSQEGVGQPQHF,TGCGCCAGCAGCCAAGAAGGGGTAGGGCAGCCCCAGCATTTT